Sequencing of this T cell receptor (beta chain) was carried out in a study of cytomegalovirus exposure and HLA in healthy donors. Looking at the study overall: The 110 or so validation repertoires were produced on the same platform as the roughly 690 repertoires of the first cohort. This was reported in a later analysis.

Assay used: immunoSEQ multiplex PCR; TCRdb lists only in-frame clones, some missing. The sample lists about 73,000 clones; roughly 95% were seen once. The germline V gene encodes CDR1 KGHSH and CDR2 LQKENI. The CDR3 consists of 13 residues. V gave up 2 bases and J gave up 13 bases, with 14 bases separating them. Study findings and constraints: According to a subsequent analysis, TCR clusters from the first cohort were inclined to appear together in the 120 validation repertoires. Per published reports, the classifier diagnosed cytomegalovirus status with high specificity and sensitivity.

This clone was detected once. The antigen is unknown. The TCR comes from a man aged 18-30 years in good health and CMV-seronegative. The gene calls are TRBV18 and TRBJ1-4; D not resolved. What was sequenced was PBMCs. The CDR3 DNA sequence: TGTGCCAGCTCACCAAAAGTGCTACCGGGACTGTTTTTT. Its protein product is CASSPKVLPGLFF.